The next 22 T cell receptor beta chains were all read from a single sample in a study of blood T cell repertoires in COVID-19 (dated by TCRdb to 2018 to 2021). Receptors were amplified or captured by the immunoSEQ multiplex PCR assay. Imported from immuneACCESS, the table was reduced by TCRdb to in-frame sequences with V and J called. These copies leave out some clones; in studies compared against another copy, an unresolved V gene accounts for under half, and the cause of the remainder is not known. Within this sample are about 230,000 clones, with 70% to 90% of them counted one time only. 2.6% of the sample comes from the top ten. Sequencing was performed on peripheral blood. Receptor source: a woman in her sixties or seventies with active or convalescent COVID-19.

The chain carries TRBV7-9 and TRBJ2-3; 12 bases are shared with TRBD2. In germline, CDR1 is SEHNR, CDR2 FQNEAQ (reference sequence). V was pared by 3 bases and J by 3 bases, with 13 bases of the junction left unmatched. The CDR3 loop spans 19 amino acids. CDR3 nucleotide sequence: TGTGCCAGCAGCTTTTATCCCCTAGCGGGAGGGCGGGCGACAGATACGCAGTATTTT. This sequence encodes CASSFYPLAGGRATDTQYF.

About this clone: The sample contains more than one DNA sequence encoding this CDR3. For the CDR3, the DNA is TGTGCCAGCAGTGGTCAGGGGTATGGCTACACCTTC. It codes for CASSGQGYGYTF. V is TRBV2 and J is TRBJ1-2; D may be TRBD1 (6 bases). The CDR3 consists of 12 residues. Looked up from germline, CDR1 is SNHLY and CDR2 is FYNNEI. Trimming removed 4 bases at V and 5 bases at J, with 8 bases between.

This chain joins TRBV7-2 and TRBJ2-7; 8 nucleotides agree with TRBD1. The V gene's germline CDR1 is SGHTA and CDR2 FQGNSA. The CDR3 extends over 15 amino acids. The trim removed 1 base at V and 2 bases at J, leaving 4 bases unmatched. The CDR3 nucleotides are TGTGCCAGCAGCTTAGTCAGGGGGCAAGCCTACGAGCAGTACTTC. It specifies CASSLVRGQAYEQYF. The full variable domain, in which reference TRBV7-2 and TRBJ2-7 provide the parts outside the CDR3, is GAGVSQSPSNKVTEKGKDVELRCDPISGHTALYWYRQSLGQGLEFLIYFQGNSAPDKSGLPSDRFSAERTGGSVSTLTIQRTQQEDSAVYLCASSLVRGQAYEQYFGPGTRLTVT.

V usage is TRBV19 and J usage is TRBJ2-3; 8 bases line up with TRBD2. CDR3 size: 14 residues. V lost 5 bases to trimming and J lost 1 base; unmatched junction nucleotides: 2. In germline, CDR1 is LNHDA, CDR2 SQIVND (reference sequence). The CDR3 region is CASSLLAGTDTQYF. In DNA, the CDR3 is TGTGCCAGTAGTTTACTAGCGGGCACAGATACGCAGTATTTT.

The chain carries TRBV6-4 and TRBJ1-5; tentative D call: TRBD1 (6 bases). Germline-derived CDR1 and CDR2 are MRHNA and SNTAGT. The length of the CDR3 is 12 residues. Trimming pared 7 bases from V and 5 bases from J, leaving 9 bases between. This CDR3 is CASTGQYQPQHF. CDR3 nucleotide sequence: TGTGCCAGCACTGGACAGTATCAGCCCCAGCATTTT.

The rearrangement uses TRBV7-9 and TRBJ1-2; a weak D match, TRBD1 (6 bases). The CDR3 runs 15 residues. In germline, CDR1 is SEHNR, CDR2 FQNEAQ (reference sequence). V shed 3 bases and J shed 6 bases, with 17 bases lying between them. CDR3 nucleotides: TGTGCCAGCAGCTTCCTTCGCGGGGGGGCGGATGGCTACACCTTC. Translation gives CASSFLRGGADGYTF.

The chain's CDR3 is CASSQDPRPREGETQYF. The DNA for the CDR3 is TGCGCCAGCAGCCAAGATCCTAGGCCCCGGGAGGGGGAGACCCAGTACTTC. The chain couples TRBV4-1 to TRBJ2-5, with 8 positions matching TRBD2. The V gene end was trimmed by 0 bases and the J gene end by 5 bases; junction bases not matched to a gene: 11. CDR1 and CDR2 from the germline V gene are MGHRA and YSYEKL. The CDR3 covers 17 residues.

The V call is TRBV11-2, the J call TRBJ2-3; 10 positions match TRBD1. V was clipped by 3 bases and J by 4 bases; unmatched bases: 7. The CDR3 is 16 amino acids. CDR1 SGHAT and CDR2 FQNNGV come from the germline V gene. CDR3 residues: CASSFLGQGLADTQYF. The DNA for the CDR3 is TGTGCCAGCAGCTTTTTGGGACAGGGGCTTGCAGATACGCAGTATTTT.

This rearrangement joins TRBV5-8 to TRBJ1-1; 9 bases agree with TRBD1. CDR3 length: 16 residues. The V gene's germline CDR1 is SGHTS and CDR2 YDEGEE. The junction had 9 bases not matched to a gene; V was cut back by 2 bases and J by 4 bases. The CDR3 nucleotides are TGTGCCAGCAGCTTTCGGACAGGGGCTAGTGGCACTGAAGCTTTCTTT. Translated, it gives CASSFRTGASGTEAFF.

CDR3: CASSQDLISRAFF. CDR3 DNA sequence: TGCGCCAGCAGCCAAGATCTAATAAGCCGAGCTTTCTTT. The gene calls are TRBV4-3 and TRBJ1-1, with D unclear. V lost 0 bases and J 10 bases, leaving 12 bases between the germline ends. The CDR3 spans 13 residues. Germline CDR1 reads LGHNA; CDR2 reads YSLEER.

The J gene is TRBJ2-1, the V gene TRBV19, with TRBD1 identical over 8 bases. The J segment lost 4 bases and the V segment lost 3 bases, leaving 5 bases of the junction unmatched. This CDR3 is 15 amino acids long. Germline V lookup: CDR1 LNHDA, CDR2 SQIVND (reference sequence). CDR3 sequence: CASSISGQGYNEQFF. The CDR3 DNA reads TGTGCCAGTAGTATTTCCGGACAGGGATACAATGAGCAGTTCTTC.

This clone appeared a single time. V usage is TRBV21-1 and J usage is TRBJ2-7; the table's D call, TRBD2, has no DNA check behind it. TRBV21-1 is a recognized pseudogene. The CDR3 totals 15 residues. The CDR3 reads CASLTRGLAGIEQYF. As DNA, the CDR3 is TGTGCCAGTTTGACCCGAGGGCTAGCGGGAATCGAGCAGTACTTC.

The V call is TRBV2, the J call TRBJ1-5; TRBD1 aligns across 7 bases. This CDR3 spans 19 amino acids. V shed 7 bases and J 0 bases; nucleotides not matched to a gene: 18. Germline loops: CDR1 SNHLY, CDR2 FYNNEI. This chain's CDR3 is CASTVLRTGQSLSNQPQHF. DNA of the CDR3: TGTGCCAGCACCGTACTGCGGACGGGACAGAGCCTTAGCAATCAGCCCCAGCATTTT.

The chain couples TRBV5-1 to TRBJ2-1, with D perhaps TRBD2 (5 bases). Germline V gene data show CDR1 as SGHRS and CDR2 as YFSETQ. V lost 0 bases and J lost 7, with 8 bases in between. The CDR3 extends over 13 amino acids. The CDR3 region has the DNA TGCGCCAGCAGCTTGGGGACTCTTAATGAGCAGTTCTTC. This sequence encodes CASSLGTLNEQFF.

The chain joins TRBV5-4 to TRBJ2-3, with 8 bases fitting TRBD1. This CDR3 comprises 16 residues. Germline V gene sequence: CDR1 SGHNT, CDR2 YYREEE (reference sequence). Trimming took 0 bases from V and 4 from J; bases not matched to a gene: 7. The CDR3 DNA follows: TGTGCCAGCAGCTTGGATCCGACAGGGGAGGCAGATACGCAGTATTTT. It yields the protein CASSLDPTGEADTQYF.

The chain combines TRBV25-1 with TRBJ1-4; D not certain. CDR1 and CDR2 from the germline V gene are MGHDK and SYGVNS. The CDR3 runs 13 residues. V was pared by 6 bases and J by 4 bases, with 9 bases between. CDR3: CASRNSGNEKLFF. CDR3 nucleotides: TGTGCCAGCAGGAACAGTGGTAATGAAAAACTGTTTTTT.

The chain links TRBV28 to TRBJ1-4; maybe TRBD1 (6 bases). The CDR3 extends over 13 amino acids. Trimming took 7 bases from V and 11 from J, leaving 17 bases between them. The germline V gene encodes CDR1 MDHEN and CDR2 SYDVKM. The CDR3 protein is CASTERGGGKLFF. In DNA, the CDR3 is TGTGCCAGCACAGAGCGGGGGGGCGGGAAACTGTTTTTT.

CDR3 DNA: TGTGCCAGCAGTTACAGGACTAGCGCGTACAATGAGCAGTTCTTC. Translating it yields CASSYRTSAYNEQFF. The chain has TRBV6-5 and TRBJ2-1, with 9 bases identical to TRBD2. The CDR3 loop spans 15 amino acids. V shed 2 bases and J 4 bases; nucleotides not matched to a gene: 3. The germline gives CDR1 MNHEY, CDR2 SVGAGI.

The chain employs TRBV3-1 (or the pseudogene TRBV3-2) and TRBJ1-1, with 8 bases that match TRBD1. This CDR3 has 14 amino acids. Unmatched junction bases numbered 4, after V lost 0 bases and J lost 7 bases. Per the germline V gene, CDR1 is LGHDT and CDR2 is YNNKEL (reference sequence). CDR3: CASSQDWDRSEAFF. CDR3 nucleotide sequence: TGTGCCAGCAGCCAAGATTGGGACAGGAGTGAAGCTTTCTTT.

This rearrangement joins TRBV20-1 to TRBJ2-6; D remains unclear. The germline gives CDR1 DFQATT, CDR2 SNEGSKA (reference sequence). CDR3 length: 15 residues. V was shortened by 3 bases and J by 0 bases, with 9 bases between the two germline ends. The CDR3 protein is CSASAQSSGANVLTF. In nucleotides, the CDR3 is TGCAGTGCTAGTGCCCAGTCCTCTGGGGCCAACGTCCTGACTTTC.

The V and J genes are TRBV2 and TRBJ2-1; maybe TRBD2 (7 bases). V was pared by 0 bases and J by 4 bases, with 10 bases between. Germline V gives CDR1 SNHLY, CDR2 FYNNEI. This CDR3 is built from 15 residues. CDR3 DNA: TGTGCCAGCAGTGAAGCGGGGGGGGCTTACAATGAGCAGTTCTTC. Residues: CASSEAGGAYNEQFF.

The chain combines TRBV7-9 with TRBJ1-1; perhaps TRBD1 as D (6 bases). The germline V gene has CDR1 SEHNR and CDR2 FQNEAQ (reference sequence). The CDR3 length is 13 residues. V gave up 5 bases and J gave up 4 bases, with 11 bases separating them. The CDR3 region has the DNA TGTGCCAGCAGCCAGGACAGTCTCACTGAAGCTTTCTTT. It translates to CASSQDSLTEAFF.